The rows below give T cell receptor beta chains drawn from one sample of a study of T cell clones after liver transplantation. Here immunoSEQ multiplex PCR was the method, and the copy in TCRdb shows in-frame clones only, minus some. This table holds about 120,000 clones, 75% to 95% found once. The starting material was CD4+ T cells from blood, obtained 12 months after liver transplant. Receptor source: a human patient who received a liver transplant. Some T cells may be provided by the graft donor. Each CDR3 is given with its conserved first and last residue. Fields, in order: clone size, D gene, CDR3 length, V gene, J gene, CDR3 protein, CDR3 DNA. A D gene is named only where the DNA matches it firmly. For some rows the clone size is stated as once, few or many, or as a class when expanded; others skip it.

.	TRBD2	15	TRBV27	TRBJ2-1	CASSLPSGIYNEQFF	TGTGCCAGCAGTTTACCTAGCGGGATCTACAATGAGCAGTTCTTC
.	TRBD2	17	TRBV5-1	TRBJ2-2	CASSLLLLAGATGELFF	TGCGCCAGCAGCTTGTTACTACTAGCGGGAGCTACCGGGGAGCTGTTTTTT
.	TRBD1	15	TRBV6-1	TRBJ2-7	CASSGGQGRVYEQYF	TGTGCCAGCAGCGGCGGACAGGGTAGGGTTTACGAGCAGTACTTC
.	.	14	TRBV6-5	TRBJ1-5	CASSYSRGGQPQHF	TGTGCCAGCAGTTACTCTAGGGGGGGTCAGCCCCAGCATTTT
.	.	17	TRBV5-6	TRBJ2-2	CASSPGLTRPDAGELFF	TGTGCCAGCAGCCCTGGACTCACACGCCCTGACGCCGGGGAGCTGTTTTTT
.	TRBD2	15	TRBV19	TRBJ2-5	CASSIRTSGKETQYF	TGTGCCAGTAGTATTAGGACTAGCGGAAAAGAGACCCAGTACTTC
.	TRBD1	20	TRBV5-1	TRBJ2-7	CASSPFASSPFAGGSYEQYF	TGCGCCAGCAGCCCATTCGCCAGCAGCCCATTCGCAGGGGGCTCCTACGAGCAGTACTTC
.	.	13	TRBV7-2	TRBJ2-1	CASSLPSRGEQFF	TGTGCCAGCAGCCTGCCGTCTAGGGGTGAGCAGTTCTTC
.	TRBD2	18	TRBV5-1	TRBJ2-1	CASKPGTSGRDGDNEQFF	TGCGCCAGCAAGCCAGGGACTAGCGGGAGGGATGGGGACAATGAGCAGTTCTTC
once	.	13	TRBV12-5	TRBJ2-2	CASGLSVTGELFF	TGTGCTAGTGGTTTGTCCGTCACCGGGGAGCTGTTTTTT
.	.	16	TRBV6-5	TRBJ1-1	CASSYSFRGTGTEAFF	TGTGCCAGCAGTTACTCGTTTAGGGGTACTGGTACTGAAGCTTTCTTT
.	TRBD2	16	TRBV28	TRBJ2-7	CASSPRGSGRNYEQYF	TGTGCCAGCAGTCCCCGGGGTAGCGGGCGCAACTACGAGCAGTACTTC
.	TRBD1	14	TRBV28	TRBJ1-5	CASYRGMGNQPQHF	TGTGCCAGTTACAGGGGAATGGGCAATCAGCCCCAGCATTTT
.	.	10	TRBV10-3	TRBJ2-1	CATPDNEQFF	TGTGCCACCCCAGACAATGAGCAGTTCTTC
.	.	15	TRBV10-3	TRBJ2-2	CAISESLLDTGELFF	TGTGCCATCAGTGAGTCTCTCCTGGACACCGGGGAGCTGTTTTTT
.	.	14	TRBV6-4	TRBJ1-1	CASSETEFGTEAFF	TGTGCCAGCAGTGAAACAGAGTTTGGCACTGAAGCTTTCTTT
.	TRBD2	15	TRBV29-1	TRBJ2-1	CSVPGLAGLYNEQFF	TGCAGCGTCCCAGGACTAGCGGGTCTCTACAATGAGCAGTTCTTC
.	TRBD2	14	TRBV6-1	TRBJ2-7	CASRTSGRAHEQYF	TGTGCCAGCAGGACTAGCGGGAGGGCCCACGAGCAGTACTTC
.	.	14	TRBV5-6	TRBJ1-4	CASREQGTNEKLFF	TGTGCCAGCAGAGAACAGGGAACTAATGAAAAACTGTTTTTT
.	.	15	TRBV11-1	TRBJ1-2	CASSPGGTPLYGYTF	TGTGCCAGCAGCCCCGGCGGTACACCACTCTATGGCTACACCTTC
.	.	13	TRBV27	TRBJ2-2	CASSFGGSGELFF	TGTGCCAGCAGTTTTGGAGGGTCCGGGGAGCTGTTTTTT
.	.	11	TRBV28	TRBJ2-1	CASINYNEQFF	TGTGCCAGCATTAACTACAATGAGCAGTTCTTC
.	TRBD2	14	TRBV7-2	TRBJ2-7	CASSLGLAGYEQYF	TGTGCCAGCAGCTTAGGGCTAGCGGGGTACGAGCAGTACTTC
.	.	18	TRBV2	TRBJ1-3	CASTEVPSTVTSGNTIYF	TGTGCCAGCACTGAGGTCCCTAGCACAGTGACCTCTGGAAACACCATATATTTT
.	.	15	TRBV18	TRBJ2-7	CASSPAEGTTYEQYF	TGTGCCAGCTCACCGGCCGAAGGAACCACCTACGAGCAGTACTTC
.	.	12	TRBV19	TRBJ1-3	CASSEGGNTIYF	TGTGCCAGTAGTGAGGGGGGAAACACCATATATTTT
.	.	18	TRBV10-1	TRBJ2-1	CASSESVVELGPYNEQFF	TGCGCCAGCAGTGAGTCGGTGGTGGAGCTCGGGCCCTACAATGAGCAGTTCTTC
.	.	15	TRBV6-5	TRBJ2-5	CASSYSELARETQYF	TGTGCCAGCAGTTACTCCGAGCTAGCGAGGGAGACCCAGTACTTC